The T cell receptor (beta chain) described here comes from a study of technical replicates of blood from several donors. The CDR3 is 15 amino acids. Between the trimmed V and J ends, which lost 0 bases and 0 bases, there was a span of 8 bases. CDR1 and CDR2 (germline): LGHNA, YSLEER. Sequenced by immunoSEQ multiplex PCR; TCRdb stores in-frame clones only, minus some. The data show about 73,000 clones, roughly 90% seen once. This TCR derives from a human donor in good health. Some clones in this sample may be carry-over from other donors' samples. The rearrangement joins TRBV4-3 to TRBJ1-2; weak D call: TRBD1 (5 bases). Sequences were obtained from PBMCs. CDR3: CASSQDGGANYGYTF. The CDR3 bases are TGCGCCAGCAGCCAAGACGGAGGGGCTAACTATGGCTACACCTTC.